This T cell receptor beta chain stems from a study of PD-1 blockade in mismatch repair-deficient tumors. Overall study: Enrolled about 2013-2017, patients had progressing, pretreated mismatch repair-deficient cancers of around twelve types. Regarding the study as a whole: Tumor-resident clones, often undetectable pretreatment in blood, expanded then contracted after pembrolizumab.

V was clipped by 6 bases and J by 2 bases, with 12 bases between them. The CDR3 covers 14 residues. Germline CDR1 is SGHTA and CDR2 is FQGNSA. With respect to this clone: The antigen is undetermined.

Sequencing was performed with immunoSEQ multiplex PCR; in TCRdb, only in-frame clones are kept and a portion is missing. The sample has tens of thousands of clones, roughly 80% seen once. The chain joins TRBV7-2 to TRBJ2-3; D not certain. The sequenced sample was peripheral blood, obtained 12 weeks after starting pembrolizumab. This TCR derives from an adult with mismatch repair-deficient cancer. DNA for the CDR3: TGTGCCAGCAGTGATCCCTTAGTCACAGATACGCAGTATTTT. This encodes CASSDPLVTDTQYF.